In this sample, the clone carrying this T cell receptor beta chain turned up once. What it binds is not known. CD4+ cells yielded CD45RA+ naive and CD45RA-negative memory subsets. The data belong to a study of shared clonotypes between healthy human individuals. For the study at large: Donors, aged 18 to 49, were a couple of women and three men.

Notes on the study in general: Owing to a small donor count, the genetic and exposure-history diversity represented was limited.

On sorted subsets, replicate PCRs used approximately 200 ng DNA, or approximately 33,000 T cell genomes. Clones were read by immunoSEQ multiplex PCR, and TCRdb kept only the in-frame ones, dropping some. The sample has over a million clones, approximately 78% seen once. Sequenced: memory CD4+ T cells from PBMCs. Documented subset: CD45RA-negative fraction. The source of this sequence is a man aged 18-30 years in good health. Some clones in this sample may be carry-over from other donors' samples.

The CDR3 reads CASSSPNPTGEAFF. CDR3 sequence (DNA): TGTGCCAGCAGCTCGCCTAACCCGACAGGCGAAGCTTTCTTT. The gene calls are TRBV7-2 and TRBJ1-1, with TRBD1 as a possible D gene (6 bases). The CDR3 covers 14 residues. V lost 4 bases and J 8 bases, leaving 17 bases between the germline ends. Germline CDR1 SGHTA, CDR2 FQGNSA.